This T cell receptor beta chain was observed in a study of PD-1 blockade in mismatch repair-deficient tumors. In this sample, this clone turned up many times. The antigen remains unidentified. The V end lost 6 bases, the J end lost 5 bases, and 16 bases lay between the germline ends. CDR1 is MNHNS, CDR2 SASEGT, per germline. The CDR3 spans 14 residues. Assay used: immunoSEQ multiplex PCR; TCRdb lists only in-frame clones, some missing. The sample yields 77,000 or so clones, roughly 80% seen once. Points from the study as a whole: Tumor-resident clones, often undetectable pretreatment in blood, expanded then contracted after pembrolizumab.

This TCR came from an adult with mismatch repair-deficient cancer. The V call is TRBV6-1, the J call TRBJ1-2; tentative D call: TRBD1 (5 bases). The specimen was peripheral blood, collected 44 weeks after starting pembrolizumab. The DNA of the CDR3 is TGTGCCAGCAGGGCAGGGTATGACCAATATGGCTACACCTTC. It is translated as CASRAGYDQYGYTF.